This T cell receptor (beta chain) was retrieved from a study of beta chain features in type 1 diabetes. Every bit of the isolated RNA underwent reverse transcription, so sequencing read expressed TCRB transcripts. Measured with immunoSEQ multiplex PCR; TCRdb has only the in-frame clones, and not every one. The sample lists under 400,000 clones, around 13% occurring once. Notes on the study in general: All four CD4+ subsets of Type 1 diabetes patients contained TCRB CDR3s that were moderately but significantly shorter.

This clone was seen more than once but under ten times. Its antigen is unidentified. The ends lost 4 bases at V and 7 bases at J; junction bases unmatched: 8. The CDR3 loop spans 15 amino acids. Germline V CDR1 and CDR2: SNHLY, FYNNEI. This chain uses TRBV2 with TRBJ2-2, with 8 bases identical to TRBD1. This clonotype was sampled from a woman aged 18-29 years with type 1 diabetes. The sample taken for sequencing was naive CD4+ T cells from blood. CDR3 nucleotides: TGTGCCAGCAGTGGGCCAGGGGGCTTCGTCGGGGAGCTGTTTTTT. Encoded protein: CASSGPGGFVGELFF.